There are a few counts of the clone carrying this T cell receptor beta chain. Preparation of the TCRbeta library involved a method that used unique molecular identifiers. MiXCR, run by TCRdb on the PCR reads, gives a single entry per CDR3 protein. The sample lists around 440,000 distinct CDR3 sequences, 15% to 20% occurring once. Germline assignment: CDR1 MNHEY and CDR2 SVGAGI. The V gene lost 2 bases and the J gene lost 10 bases, with 20 bases spanning the gap. CDR3 length equals 15 residues. This sample was included in a study of T-cell reconstitution after alpha-beta-depleted transplantation in children.

The chain carries TRBV6-5 and TRBJ1-1; the D is unclear. Sequenced material: PBMCs, mostly from graft donor cells, taken 360 days after TCRalphabeta/CD19-depleted stem cell transplant. This receptor was obtained from a boy under two years old who had a stem cell transplant for Wiskott-Aldrich syndrome, so the T cells may come from the graft donor. CDR3 amino acids: CASSYPMTLSRPAFF. Written as DNA, the CDR3 is TGTGCCAGCAGTTACCCCATGACCCTCTCGCGACCAGCTTTCTTT.